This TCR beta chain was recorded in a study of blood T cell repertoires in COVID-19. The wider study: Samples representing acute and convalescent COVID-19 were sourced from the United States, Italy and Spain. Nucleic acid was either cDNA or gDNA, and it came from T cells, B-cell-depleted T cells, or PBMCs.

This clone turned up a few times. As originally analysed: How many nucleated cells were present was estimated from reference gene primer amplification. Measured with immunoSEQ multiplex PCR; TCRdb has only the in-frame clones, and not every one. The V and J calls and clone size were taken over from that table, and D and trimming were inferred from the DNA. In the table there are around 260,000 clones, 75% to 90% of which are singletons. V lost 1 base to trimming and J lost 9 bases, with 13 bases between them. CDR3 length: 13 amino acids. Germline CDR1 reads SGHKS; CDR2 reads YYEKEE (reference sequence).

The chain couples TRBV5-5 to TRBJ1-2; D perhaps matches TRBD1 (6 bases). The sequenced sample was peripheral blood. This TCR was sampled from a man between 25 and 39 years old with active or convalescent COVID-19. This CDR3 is CASSLHREGRYTF. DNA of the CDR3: TGTGCCAGCAGCTTGCACAGGGAAGGGCGCTACACCTTC.